This TCR beta chain appears in the sequencing data of a study of metastatic and nonmetastatic thyroid tumors. Across the whole study: Malignant thyroid and benign thyroid patients provided blood and tumor or nodule tissue whose repertoires were compared.

As for this clone: Its antigen is not known.

Study-wide results and limits: For both blood and tumor, malignant thyroid tumors reportedly showed significantly higher TCR beta diversity than benign nodules did.

Thyroid surgery was preceded by no treatment in any patient. TCRdb called clones again from the PCR reads with MiXCR. The repertoire has 6,000 or so clones, about 31% of them found once; the top ten carry under 55%. Trimming pared 6 bases from V and 0 bases from J, leaving 9 bases between. The CDR3 sequence is 15 residues long. The clonotype was recovered from a female donor with papillary thyroid cancer or a benign thyroid nodule (not recorded which). Some clones in this sample may be carry-over from other donors' samples. Sample: adjacent normal tissue. V is TRBV12-3 or TRBV12-4 and J is TRBJ2-6; D is unclear. CDR3 DNA: TGTGCCAGCAGACCCCCCCCCTCTGGGGCCAACGTCCTGACTTTC. Amino acids: CASRPPPSGANVLTF.